This T cell receptor (beta chain) was sequenced for a study of shared clonotypes between healthy human individuals. Study-wide context: Plates per donor: three CD4 naive, three CD4 memory, two CD8 naive, one CD8 memory.

Original processing notes: With immunoSEQ giving junction-only sequences and no quality scores, filtering differed. Repertoires were generated with immunoSEQ multiplex PCR, while TCRdb's copy carries only in-frame clones and drops some. V, J and clone size derive from that table, while D and trimming were established from the DNA sequence. The profile covers approximately 1.9 million clones, with approximately 92% appearing a single time and around 1.7% taken by the ten largest. Overall study results and limits: Lower generation probabilities were found for non-shared clonotypes than for those shared by all four donors.

To note about this clone: Antigen specificity is unknown.

The germline gives CDR1 MDHEN, CDR2 SYDVKM. Unmatched junction bases numbered 5, after V lost 1 base and J lost 11 bases. The CDR3 covers 13 residues. Selected positively for CCR7 and CD45RO-negative, naive CD8 cells excluded terminally differentiated effector memory CD45RA+ cells. Donors comprised healthy HIV-negative adults lacking recent acute infections or vaccinations. Sequencing input: naive CD8+ T cells from PBMCs. The chain employs TRBV28 and TRBJ2-5, with 9 bases identical to TRBD1. The clonotype comes from a man in his late teens or twenties in good health. Some clones in this sample may be carry-over from other donors' samples. The CDR3 sequence is CASSLSRTGVQYF. Here the CDR3 DNA reads TGTGCCAGCAGTTTATCAAGGACAGGGGTACAGTACTTC. Full variable domain (outside the CDR3, taken from reference TRBV28 and TRBJ2-5): DVKVTQSSRYLVKRTGEKVFLECVQDMDHENMFWYRQDPGLGLRLIYFSYDVKMKEKGDIPEGYSVSREKKERFSLILESASTNQTSMYLCASSLSRTGVQYFGPGTRLLVL.